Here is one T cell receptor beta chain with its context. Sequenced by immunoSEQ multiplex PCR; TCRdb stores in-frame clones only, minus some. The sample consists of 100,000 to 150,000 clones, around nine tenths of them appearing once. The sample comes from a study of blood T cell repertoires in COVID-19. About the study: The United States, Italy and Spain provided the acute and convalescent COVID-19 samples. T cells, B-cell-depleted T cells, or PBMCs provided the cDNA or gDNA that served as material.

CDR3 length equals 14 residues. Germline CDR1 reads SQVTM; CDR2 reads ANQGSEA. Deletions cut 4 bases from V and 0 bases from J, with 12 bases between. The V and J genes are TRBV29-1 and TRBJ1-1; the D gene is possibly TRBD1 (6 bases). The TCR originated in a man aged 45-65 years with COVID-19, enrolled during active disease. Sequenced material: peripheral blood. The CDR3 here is CSVVQGLLNTEAFF. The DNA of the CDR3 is TGCAGCGTTGTTCAGGGGCTGTTGAACACTGAAGCTTTCTTT.